This T cell receptor (beta chain) was profiled in a study of identical twins. This clonotype was seen at least ten times. The germline V gene has CDR1 SEHNR and CDR2 FQNEAQ (reference sequence). There are 13 residues in the CDR3. After removal of 3 bases from V and 5 bases from J, the junction contained 2 bases not matched to a gene. TCRdb re-called the 5' RACE reads through MiXCR, storing one row per CDR3 protein. The repertoire holds about 340,000 distinct CDR3 sequences, with more than 9% as singletons. The data were also submitted as part of a second study, on yellow fever vaccine responses in identical twins.

The specimen was CD8+ T cells sorted from blood. The clonotype was recovered from a woman under 30 in good health. This chain connects TRBV7-9 to TRBJ2-5, with 8 bases aligning to TRBD2. CDR3 bases: TGTGCCAGCAGCTTCCGGGGGGGGGAGACCCAGTACTTC. Its translation is CASSFRGGETQYF.